Below are 10 T cell receptor beta chains sequenced from a single sample in a study of T cell responses to AZD1222 COVID-19 vaccine. Profiling relied on immunoSEQ multiplex PCR, and the TCRdb table lists in-frame clones only, not all of them. This sample carries over 85,000 clones, roughly 89% of them seen once, and the ten largest clones take 8.4%. This specimen consisted of peripheral blood, obtained on day 0 of AZD1222 vaccination. These receptors were collected from an adult in good health.

The chain links TRBV6-2 or TRBV6-3 to TRBJ2-5; D uncertain. This CDR3 is 11 amino acids long. Trimming removed 2 bases at V and 5 bases at J, with 3 bases between. Germline lookup yields CDR1 MNHEY and CDR2 SVGEGT. The CDR3 region is CASSYGETQYF. The CDR3 bases are TGTGCCAGCAGTTACGGGGAGACCCAGTACTTC.

The chain joins TRBV10-3 to TRBJ2-7; D is perhaps TRBD1 (5 bases). Trimming removed 3 bases from V and 5 bases from J, with 20 bases in between. Germline CDR1 ENHRY, CDR2 SYGVKD. This CDR3 is 16 amino acids long. CDR3: CAISEPFQGGPNEQYF. CDR3 in DNA: TGTGCCATCAGTGAACCCTTCCAGGGTGGCCCAAACGAGCAGTACTTC.

The gene calls are TRBV7-6 and TRBJ1-2, with D possibly TRBD1 on 5 matching bases. The V gene's germline CDR1 is SGHVS and CDR2 FNYEAQ. The V end lost 5 bases, the J end lost 3 bases, and 19 bases lay between the germline ends. The CDR3 loop spans 16 amino acids. The CDR3 nucleotides are TGTGCCAGCAGCCGCTACGACCCGGGGCAGGACTATGGCTACACCTTC. It specifies CASSRYDPGQDYGYTF.

V and J are TRBV5-6 and TRBJ2-2; D is undetermined. V was clipped by 7 bases and J by 2 bases, with 9 bases between them. There are 13 residues in the CDR3. Germline V lookup: CDR1 SGHDT, CDR2 YYEEEE. The CDR3: CASAMANTGELFF. In DNA, the CDR3 is TGTGCCAGCGCGATGGCTAACACCGGGGAGCTGTTTTTT.

A single count supports this clone. This chain joins TRBV5-1 and TRBJ1-2; 7 nucleotides line up with TRBD1. This CDR3 region has 13 residues. The trim removed 4 bases at V and 5 bases at J, leaving 5 bases unmatched. Germline V lookup: CDR1 SGHRS, CDR2 YFSETQ. CDR3 sequence: CASSLDREYGYTF. Written as DNA, the CDR3 is TGCGCCAGCAGCCTCGACAGGGAGTATGGCTACACCTTC.

This chain uses TRBV2 with TRBJ2-4, with a tentative D call TRBD1 (5 bases). Germline V gene sequence: CDR1 SNHLY, CDR2 FYNNEI. Between the trimmed V and J ends, which lost 8 bases and 0 bases, there was a span of 14 bases. The CDR3 runs 15 residues. CDR3 in amino acids: CASHFSTVAKNIQYF. CDR3 sequence (DNA): TGTGCCAGCCACTTTTCGACAGTAGCCAAAAACATTCAGTACTTC.

The chain carries TRBV7-2 and TRBJ2-3, with D possibly being TRBD1 (6 bases). The CDR3 is made up of 16 amino acids. CDR1 is SGHTA, CDR2 FQGNSA, per germline. The V and J ends lost 0 bases and 0 bases respectively, with 10 bases between them. CDR3 nucleotides: TGTGCCAGCAGCTTAGCGGGGGCCGCAAGCACAGATACGCAGTATTTT. Translated: CASSLAGAASTDTQYF.

The rearrangement joins TRBV28 to TRBJ1-5; tentatively, D is TRBD1 (6 bases). Germline CDR1 reads MDHEN; CDR2 reads SYDVKM. This CDR3 is 16 amino acids long. Trimming pared 8 bases from V and 3 bases from J, leaving 20 bases between. The chain's CDR3 is CASGRQGRGTNQPQHF. Written as DNA, the CDR3 is TGTGCCAGCGGCCGTCAGGGAAGGGGGACCAATCAGCCCCAGCATTTT.

The gene calls are TRBV29-1 and TRBJ2-3; weak D call: TRBD2 (5 bases). The CDR3 extends over 17 amino acids. The V gene's germline CDR1 is SQVTM and CDR2 ANQGSEA. Trimming pared 4 bases from V and 1 base from J, leaving 21 bases between. The CDR3 reads CSVVIGSRGMRTDTQYF. In DNA, the CDR3 is TGCAGCGTTGTGATCGGGTCCCGGGGAATGCGCACAGATACGCAGTATTTT.

This clone has only a few counts. V and J are TRBV7-9 and TRBJ1-4, with TRBD1 as a possible D gene (5 bases). V was shortened by 6 bases and J by 8 bases, with 19 bases between the two germline ends. Germline CDR1 is SEHNR and CDR2 is FQNEAQ (reference sequence). This CDR3 contains 15 residues. The CDR3 protein is CASRSLSQGGEKLFF. CDR3 nucleotides: TGTGCCAGCAGATCCCTGAGCCAGGGAGGAGAAAAACTGTTTTTT.